Following are 27 T cell receptor beta chains from one sample sequenced in a study of blood T cell repertoires in COVID-19. Data came from immunoSEQ multiplex PCR; TCRdb stores just in-frame clones and leaves some out. The table lists about 150,000 clones, roughly 90% of them singletons. The sample taken for sequencing was peripheral blood. The receptors stem from a man aged 18 to 30 with COVID-19, enrolled during active disease.

CDR3 protein: CASSYRDRYTDTQYF. CDR3 DNA sequence: TGCGCCAGCAGCTACCGGGACAGATACACAGATACGCAGTATTTT. The chain links TRBV5-1 to TRBJ2-3, with TRBD1 identical over 7 bases. The CDR3 contains 15 residues. CDR1 and CDR2 from the germline V gene are SGHRS and YFSETQ. V lost 3 bases and J lost 2; bases outside the gene matches: 6.

The genes are TRBV10-3 and TRBJ1-2; 10 bases agree with TRBD1. Germline V gene sequence: CDR1 ENHRY, CDR2 SYGVKD. V trimming: 4 bases; J trimming: 6 bases; junction bases outside the gene matches: 2. The CDR3 sequence is 13 residues long. CDR3 coding DNA: TGTGCCATCAGTGGGACAGGGGGGCATGGCTACACCTTC. Protein product: CAISGTGGHGYTF.

The V and J genes are TRBV27 and TRBJ2-7; TRBD1 matches at 7 bases. V gave up 2 bases and J gave up 5 bases; unmatched junction bases: 6. This CDR3 has 14 residues. Per germline, CDR1 MNHEY and CDR2 SMNVEV (reference sequence). In nucleotides, the CDR3 is TGTGCCAGCAGTTTACTCGCAGGGGGTAACGAGCAGTACTTC. Its protein is CASSLLAGGNEQYF.

This chain uses TRBV2 with TRBJ2-7; D ambiguous. This CDR3 is built from 13 residues. V shed 7 bases and J shed 3 bases, with 13 bases lying between them. Germline V lookup: CDR1 SNHLY, CDR2 FYNNEI. The CDR3: CASNGGLNYEQYF. As DNA, the CDR3 is TGTGCCAGCAACGGCGGCCTGAACTACGAGCAGTACTTC.

V is TRBV18 and J is TRBJ2-5; D is perhaps TRBD1 (5 bases). CDR1 is KGHSH and CDR2 is LQKENI in the germline V gene. Trimming pared 2 bases from V and 5 bases from J, leaving 9 bases between. The CDR3 loop spans 13 amino acids. The CDR3 spells CASSPTKGETQYF. The CDR3 nucleotides are TGTGCCAGCTCACCAACAAAGGGGGAGACCCAGTACTTC.

V and J are TRBV7-4 and TRBJ1-3; unclear D gene. Trimming took off 8 bases at V and 11 bases at J, with 7 bases between the two ends. CDR3 size: 9 residues. The V gene's germline CDR1 is SGHVT and CDR2 SQSDAQ. The CDR3 spells CASHDSIYF. The CDR3 region has the DNA TGTGCCAGCCACGACTCCATATATTTT.

V is TRBV19 and J is TRBJ2-4; D possibly corresponds to TRBD1 (6 bases). The germline V gene has CDR1 LNHDA and CDR2 SQIVND (reference sequence). V lost 3 bases and J 0 bases, leaving 12 bases between the germline ends. This CDR3 region has 16 residues. CDR3 protein: CASSIRQELAKNIQYF. The CDR3 DNA follows: TGTGCCAGTAGTATTCGACAGGAGCTAGCCAAAAACATTCAGTACTTC.

This clone is a singleton in its sample. The chain combines TRBV7-9 with TRBJ1-1, with TRBD1 identical over 7 bases. V shed 4 bases, J shed 2 bases, and the junction held 10 bases outside the gene matches. Germline CDR1 is SEHNR and CDR2 is FQNEAQ (reference sequence). There are 16 residues in the CDR3. CDR3 loop: CASSSPRTGDNTEAFF. Written as DNA, the CDR3 is TGTGCCAGCAGCTCCCCCCGCACAGGGGACAACACTGAAGCTTTCTTT.

The J gene is TRBJ2-5, the V gene TRBV27, with D possibly TRBD2 on 6 matching bases. Germline CDR1 and CDR2: MNHEY and SMNVEV (reference sequence). The V end was cut by 2 bases, the J end by 3 bases, with 19 bases between. This CDR3 region has 17 residues. For the CDR3, the DNA is TGTGCCAGCAGTTTAGGTTCTGCGGGAAGTGGGGAAGAGACCCAGTACTTC. Protein product: CASSLGSAGSGEETQYF.

In nucleotides, the CDR3 is TGTGCCAGCAGTCCCCAAAGTGGGAGCAATCTAAAAAACATTCAGTACTTC. Residues: CASSPQSGSNLKNIQYF. The genes are TRBV27 and TRBJ2-4, with a weak D call TRBD2 (5 bases). The CDR3 has 17 amino acids. Germline-derived CDR1 and CDR2 are MNHEY and SMNVEV (reference sequence). Trimming left V 5 bases short and J 4 bases short, with 21 bases between.

The chain has TRBV7-9 and TRBJ2-2; perhaps TRBD2 as D (6 bases). V was clipped by 1 base and J by 7 bases, with 16 bases between them. Germline V gene lookup returns CDR1 SEHNR and CDR2 FQNEAQ (reference sequence). This CDR3 comprises 16 residues. For the CDR3, the DNA is TGTGCCAGCAGCTTAGGGCGGGGCAGAACGTACGGGGAGCTGTTTTTT. This codes for CASSLGRGRTYGELFF.

As concerns this clone: Other DNA sequences within the sample encode an identical CDR3. The chain employs TRBV3-1 (or the pseudogene TRBV3-2) and TRBJ2-1, with 11 bases lining up with TRBD2. The CDR3 has 15 residues. Germline V gene lookup returns CDR1 LGHDT and CDR2 YNNKEL (reference sequence). Losses at the gene ends were 4 bases for V and 3 bases for J; bases not matched to a gene: 2. CDR3 sequence: CASSPGTSGYNEQFF. The CDR3 coding sequence is TGTGCCAGCAGCCCAGGGACTAGCGGCTACAATGAGCAGTTCTTC.

The chain carries TRBV11-3 and TRBJ2-7; TRBD2 aligns across 10 bases. V was pared by 4 bases and J by 6 bases, with 9 bases of the junction left unmatched. Germline CDR1 and CDR2: SGHNT and YENEEA. This CDR3 spans 15 amino acids. CDR3 residues: CASSSTPGLASEQYF. In DNA form, the CDR3 reads TGTGCCAGCAGCTCAACTCCGGGACTAGCGAGCGAGCAGTACTTC.

The chain uses TRBV7-9 and TRBJ2-1; no clear D. Trimming shortened V by 0 bases and J by 5 bases, and 11 bases separated the two germline ends. This CDR3 contains 15 residues. Germline V gene lookup returns CDR1 SEHNR and CDR2 FQNEAQ (reference sequence). As DNA, the CDR3 is TGTGCCAGCAGCTTAGCTCTGGGCCTTAACAATGAGCAGTTCTTC. Its translation: CASSLALGLNNEQFF. The whole variable domain, remainder taken from reference TRBV7-9 and TRBJ2-1, is DTGVSQNPRHKITKRGQNVTFRCDPISEHNRLYWYRQTLGQGPEFLTYFQNEAQLEKSRLLSDRFSAERPKGSFSTLEIQRTEQGDSAMYLCASSLALGLNNEQFFGPGTRLTVL.

The chain links TRBV6-5 to TRBJ1-1; 7 bases are a match to TRBD1. From germline, CDR1 is MNHEY and CDR2 SVGAGI. With 5 bases clipped from V and 11 bases from J, the junction kept 5 bases outside the gene matches. This CDR3 region has 11 residues. CDR3 region: CASSQTGLAFF. The CDR3 DNA reads TGTGCCAGCAGTCAGACAGGGCTGGCTTTCTTT.

The rearrangement joins TRBV7-2 to TRBJ1-1; TRBD1 aligns across 8 bases. Per the germline V gene, CDR1 is SGHTA and CDR2 is FQGNSA. The CDR3 runs 15 residues. The V and J ends lost 5 bases and 0 bases, in that order; junction bases with no gene match: 5. CDR3 region: CASSPGTGLNTEAFF. CDR3 coding DNA: TGTGCCAGCAGCCCGGGGACAGGATTGAACACTGAAGCTTTCTTT.

The genes are TRBV6-5 and TRBJ1-3; D may be TRBD1 (5 bases). V was cut by 0 bases and J by 0 bases, with 9 bases left in between. Germline CDR1 is MNHEY and CDR2 is SVGAGI. The CDR3 spans 16 residues. CDR3 amino acids: CASSYSWDFSGNTIYF. Here the CDR3 DNA reads TGTGCCAGCAGTTACTCGTGGGACTTCTCTGGAAACACCATATATTTT.

The CDR3 sequence: CASKSFWEGTYEQYF. CDR3 nucleotides: TGTGCCAGCAAGTCATTTTGGGAGGGAACCTACGAGCAGTACTTC. The chain links TRBV27 to TRBJ2-7; the match to TRBD2 covers 7 bases. The CDR3 spans 15 residues. Germline CDR1 and CDR2: MNHEY and SMNVEV (reference sequence). Losses at the gene ends were 7 bases for V and 2 bases for J; bases not matched to a gene: 11.

The rearrangement links TRBV5-6 to TRBJ1-2, with D possibly TRBD1 on 6 matching bases. Per the germline V gene, CDR1 is SGHDT and CDR2 is YYEEEE. The CDR3 is 18 residues long. With 0 bases removed from V and 2 bases from J, the gap between germline ends came to 20 bases. CDR3 region: CASSLDYRDTLSNYGYTF. The DNA for the CDR3 is TGTGCCAGCAGCTTGGATTACCGGGACACCCTTTCCAACTATGGCTACACCTTC.

This chain uses TRBV14 with TRBJ2-7; TRBD2 agrees at 8 bases. This CDR3 contains 13 residues. Per the germline V gene, CDR1 is SGHDN and CDR2 is FVKESK. J lost 9 bases, V lost 4 bases, and 8 bases had no gene match. The CDR3 spells CASSLLGLALQYF. The CDR3 DNA is TGTGCCAGCAGCCTCCTAGGACTAGCATTGCAGTACTTC. The whole variable domain, remainder taken from reference TRBV14 and TRBJ2-7, is EAGVTQFPSHSVIEKGQTVTLRCDPISGHDNLYWYRRVMGKEIKFLLHFVKESKQDESGMPNNRFLAERTGGTYSTLKVQPAELEDSGVYFCASSLLGLALQYFGPGTRLTVT.

This chain connects TRBV30 to TRBJ1-6; D may be TRBD1 (5 bases). Germline CDR1 reads GTSNPN; CDR2 reads SVGIG (reference sequence). The CDR3 has 14 amino acids. The V end lost 1 base, the J end lost 14 bases, and 18 bases lay between the germline ends. The CDR3 DNA reads as TGTGCCTGGAGTGCCGACAGCCACCGTTCGGCCCTCCACTTT. Its protein product is CAWSADSHRSALHF.

The V call is TRBV5-4, the J call TRBJ2-2; D may be TRBD2 (5 bases). V dropped 4 bases and J dropped 5 bases, with 9 bases sitting between them. From germline, CDR1 is SGHNT and CDR2 YYREEE (reference sequence). This CDR3 comprises 13 residues. This CDR3 reads CASSPSGTGELFF. DNA for the CDR3: TGTGCCAGCAGCCCCTCGGGGACCGGGGAGCTGTTTTTT.

V usage is TRBV27 and J usage is TRBJ2-3; possibly TRBD2 for D (6 bases). The V and J ends lost 3 bases and 2 bases respectively, with 18 bases between them. The CDR3 spans 17 residues. Germline CDR1 MNHEY, CDR2 SMNVEV (reference sequence). In DNA form, the CDR3 reads TGTGCCAGCAGTTTCACTGTGACGCGGGGAGACACAGATACGCAGTATTTT. Its translation: CASSFTVTRGDTDTQYF.

The chain is built from TRBV28 and TRBJ1-2; the match to TRBD1 covers 11 bases. The germline V gene encodes CDR1 MDHEN and CDR2 SYDVKM. This CDR3 has 15 residues. V lost 5 bases and J lost 3; bases outside the gene matches: 5. CDR3 in DNA: TGTGCCAGCAGTCCTTCGGGACAGGGGGACTATGGCTACACCTTC. Translating it yields CASSPSGQGDYGYTF.

V gene TRBV5-6 combines with J gene TRBJ2-7; TRBD1 might be the D (6 bases). CDR1 is SGHDT, CDR2 YYEEEE, per germline. Trimming took 4 bases from V and 2 from J, leaving 13 bases between them. This CDR3 has 14 residues. CDR3: CASSTGTSTYEQYF. DNA of the CDR3: TGTGCCAGCAGCACCGGGACATCTACCTACGAGCAGTACTTC.

CDR3 residues: CASSLPGSYEQYF. The CDR3 DNA reads as TGTGCCAGCAGCCTTCCCGGGTCCTACGAGCAGTACTTC. The chain combines TRBV16 with TRBJ2-7; no reliable D call. V was trimmed by 4 bases and J by 1 base, leaving 8 bases between them. The CDR3 has 13 amino acids. Germline values: CDR1 KGHSY, CDR2 FQNENV. The full variable domain, in which reference TRBV16 and TRBJ2-7 provide the parts outside the CDR3, is GEEVAQTPKHLVRGEGQKAKLYCAPIKGHSYVFWYQQVLKNEFKFLISFQNENVFDETGMPKERFSAKCLPNSPCSLEIQATKLEDSAVYFCASSLPGSYEQYFGPGTRLTVT.

The V call is TRBV7-8, the J call TRBJ2-1; D remains unclear. V lost 5 bases to trimming and J lost 9 bases, with 14 bases between them. Per the germline V gene, CDR1 is SGHVS and CDR2 is FQNEAQ. This CDR3 has 13 residues. CDR3 in DNA: TGTGCCAGCAGCCTCGCTGTGTGGGCTGAGCAGTTCTTC. It is translated as CASSLAVWAEQFF.